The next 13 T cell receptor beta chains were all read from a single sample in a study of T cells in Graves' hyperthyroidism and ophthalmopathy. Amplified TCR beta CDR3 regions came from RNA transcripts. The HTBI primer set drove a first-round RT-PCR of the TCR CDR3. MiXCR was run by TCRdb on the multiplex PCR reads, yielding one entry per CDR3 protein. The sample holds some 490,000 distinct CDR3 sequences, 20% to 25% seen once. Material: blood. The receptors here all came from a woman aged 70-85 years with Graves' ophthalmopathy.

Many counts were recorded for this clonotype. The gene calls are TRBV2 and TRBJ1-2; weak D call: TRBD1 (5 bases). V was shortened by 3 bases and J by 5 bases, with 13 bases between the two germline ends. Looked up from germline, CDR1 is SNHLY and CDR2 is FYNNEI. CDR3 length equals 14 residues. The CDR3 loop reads CASSDSGTGYGYTF. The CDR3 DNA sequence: TGTGCCAGCAGTGATTCCGGGACGGGATATGGCTACACCTTC.

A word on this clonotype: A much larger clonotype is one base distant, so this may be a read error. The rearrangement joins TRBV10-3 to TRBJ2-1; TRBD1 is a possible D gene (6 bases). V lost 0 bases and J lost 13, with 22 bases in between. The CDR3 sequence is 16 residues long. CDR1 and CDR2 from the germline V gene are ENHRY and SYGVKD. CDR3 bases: TGTGCCATCAGTGAGTCGAGGCTGGGCTCAGGGGAGACCCAGTTCTTC. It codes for CAISESRLGSGETQFF.

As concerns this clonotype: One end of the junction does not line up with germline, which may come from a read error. DNA of the CDR3: TGTGCCCGCAGTGAATGGGGACACACCTACGAGCAGTACTTC. Encoded protein: CARSEWGHTYEQYF. The V and J genes are TRBV25-1 and TRBJ2-7; D is possibly TRBD1 (6 bases). Germline lookup yields CDR1 MGHDK and CDR2 SYGVNS. The CDR3 sequence is 14 residues long.

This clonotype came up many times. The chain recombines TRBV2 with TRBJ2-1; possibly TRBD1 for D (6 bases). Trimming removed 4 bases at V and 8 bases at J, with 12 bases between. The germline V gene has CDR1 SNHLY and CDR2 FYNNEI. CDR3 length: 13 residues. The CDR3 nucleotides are TGTGCCAGCAGTGGGGGACATAACGATGAGCAGTTCTTC. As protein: CASSGGHNDEQFF.

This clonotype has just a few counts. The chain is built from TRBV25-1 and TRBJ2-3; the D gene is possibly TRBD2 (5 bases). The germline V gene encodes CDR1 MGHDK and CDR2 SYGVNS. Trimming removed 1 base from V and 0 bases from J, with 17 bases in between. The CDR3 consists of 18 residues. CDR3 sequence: CASSESLNSGASTDTQYF. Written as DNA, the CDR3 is TGTGCCAGCAGTGAATCTTTAAACAGCGGCGCGAGCACAGATACGCAGTATTTT. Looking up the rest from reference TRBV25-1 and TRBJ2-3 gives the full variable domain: EADIYQTPRYLVIGTGKKITLECSQTMGHDKMYWYQQDPGMELHLIHYSYGVNSTEKGDLSSESTVSRIRTEHFPLTLESARPSHTSQYLCASSESLNSGASTDTQYFGPGTRLTVL.

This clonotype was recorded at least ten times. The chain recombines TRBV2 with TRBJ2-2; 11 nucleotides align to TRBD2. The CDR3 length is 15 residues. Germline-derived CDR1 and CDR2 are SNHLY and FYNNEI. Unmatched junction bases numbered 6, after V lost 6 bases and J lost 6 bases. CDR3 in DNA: TGTGCCAGCAGATTCGGGACTAGCGGAGCCGGGGAGCTGTTTTTT. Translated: CASRFGTSGAGELFF.

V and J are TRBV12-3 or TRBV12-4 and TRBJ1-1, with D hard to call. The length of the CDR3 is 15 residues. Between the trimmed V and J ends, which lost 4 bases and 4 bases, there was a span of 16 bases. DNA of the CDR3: TGTGCCAGCAGTTCACACTTCAGTAAGGGCACTGAAGCTTTCTTT. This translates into CASSSHFSKGTEAFF.

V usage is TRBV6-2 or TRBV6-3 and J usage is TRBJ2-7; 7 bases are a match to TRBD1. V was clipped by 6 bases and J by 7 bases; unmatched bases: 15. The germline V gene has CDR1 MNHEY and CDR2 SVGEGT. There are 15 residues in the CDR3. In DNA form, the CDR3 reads TGTGCCAGCAGCTCACCCAGGGGGTCCCCCTGGGAGCAGTACTTC. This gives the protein CASSSPRGSPWEQYF.

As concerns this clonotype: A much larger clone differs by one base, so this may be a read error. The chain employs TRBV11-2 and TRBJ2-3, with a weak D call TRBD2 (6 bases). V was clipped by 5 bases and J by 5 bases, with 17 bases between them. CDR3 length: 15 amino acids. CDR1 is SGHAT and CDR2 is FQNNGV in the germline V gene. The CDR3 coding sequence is TGTGCCAGCAGCCAGCTAGCGATCCGCATAGATACGCAGTATTTT. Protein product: CASSQLAIRIDTQYF.

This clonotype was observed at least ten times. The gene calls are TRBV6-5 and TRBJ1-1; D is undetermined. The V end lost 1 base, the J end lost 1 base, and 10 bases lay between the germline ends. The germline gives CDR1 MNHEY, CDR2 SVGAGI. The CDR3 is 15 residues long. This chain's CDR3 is CASSYLGRKNTEAFF. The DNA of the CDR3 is TGTGCCAGCAGTTACTTGGGCAGAAAGAACACTGAAGCTTTCTTT.

The CDR3 sequence: CSARGGQGILFF. In DNA, the CDR3 is TGCAGTGCTAGAGGTGGGCAAGGGATACTGTTTTTT. This rearrangement joins TRBV20-1 to TRBJ1-4; no definite D call. The CDR3 has 12 amino acids. Germline assignment: CDR1 DFQATT and CDR2 SNEGSKA (reference sequence). Trimming left V 1 base short and J 13 bases short, with 13 bases between.

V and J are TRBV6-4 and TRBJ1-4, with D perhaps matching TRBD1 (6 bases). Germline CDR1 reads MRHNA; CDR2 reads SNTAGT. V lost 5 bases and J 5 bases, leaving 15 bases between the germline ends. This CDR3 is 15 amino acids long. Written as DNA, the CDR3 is TGTGCCAGCAGTTCCCCCGCGACAGGAAATGAAAAACTGTTTTTT. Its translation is CASSSPATGNEKLFF.

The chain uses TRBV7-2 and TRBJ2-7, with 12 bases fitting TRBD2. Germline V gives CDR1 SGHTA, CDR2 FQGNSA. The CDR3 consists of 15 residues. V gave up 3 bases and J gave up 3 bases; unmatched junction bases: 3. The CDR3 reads CASSFGLAGRYEQYF. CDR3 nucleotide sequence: TGTGCCAGCAGCTTTGGACTAGCGGGACGCTACGAGCAGTACTTC.